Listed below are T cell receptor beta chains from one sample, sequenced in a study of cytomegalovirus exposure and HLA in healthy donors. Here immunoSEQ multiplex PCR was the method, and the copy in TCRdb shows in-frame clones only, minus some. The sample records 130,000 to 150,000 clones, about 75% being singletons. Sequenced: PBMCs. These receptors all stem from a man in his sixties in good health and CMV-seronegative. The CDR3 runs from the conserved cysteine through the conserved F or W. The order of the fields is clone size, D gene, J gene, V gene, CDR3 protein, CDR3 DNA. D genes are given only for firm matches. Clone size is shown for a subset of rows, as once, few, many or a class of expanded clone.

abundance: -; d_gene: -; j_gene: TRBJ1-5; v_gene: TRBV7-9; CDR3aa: CASSPLGGDSNQPQHF; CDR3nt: TGTGCCAGCAGCCCCTTGGGAGGGGATAGCAATCAGCCCCAGCATTTT
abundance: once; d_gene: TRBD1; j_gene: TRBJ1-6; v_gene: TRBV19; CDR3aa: CASSTQPGTAYNSPLHF; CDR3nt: TGTGCCAGTAGTACCCAACCCGGGACAGCTTATAATTCACCCCTCCACTTT
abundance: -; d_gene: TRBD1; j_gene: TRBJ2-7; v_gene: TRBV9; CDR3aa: CASSPGTEGSYEQYF; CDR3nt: TGTGCCAGCAGTCCCGGGACAGAAGGTAGCTACGAGCAGTACTTC
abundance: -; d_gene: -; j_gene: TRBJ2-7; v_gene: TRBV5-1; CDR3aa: CASSSQSSYEQYF; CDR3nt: TGCGCCAGCAGCTCACAGAGCTCCTACGAGCAGTACTTC
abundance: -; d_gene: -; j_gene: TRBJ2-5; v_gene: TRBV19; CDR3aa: CASSISSQETQYF; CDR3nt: TGTGCCAGTAGTATCTCGAGCCAAGAGACCCAGTACTTC
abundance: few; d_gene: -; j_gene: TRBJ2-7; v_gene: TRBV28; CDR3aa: CASLLSTGPYEQYF; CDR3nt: TGTGCCAGCTTACTTTCGACAGGCCCCTACGAGCAGTACTTC
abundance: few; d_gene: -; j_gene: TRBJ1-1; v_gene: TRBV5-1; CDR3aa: CASSLALGTEAFF; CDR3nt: TGCGCCAGCAGCTTGGCTCTAGGCACTGAAGCTTTCTTT
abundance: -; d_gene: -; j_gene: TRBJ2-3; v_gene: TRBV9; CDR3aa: CASSVDVGAGTDTQYF; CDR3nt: TGTGCCAGCAGCGTAGATGTGGGAGCGGGCACAGATACGCAGTATTTT
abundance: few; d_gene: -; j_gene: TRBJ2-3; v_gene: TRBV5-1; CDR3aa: CASSPTGDTQYF; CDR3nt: TGCGCCAGCAGCCCTACAGGTGATACGCAGTATTTT
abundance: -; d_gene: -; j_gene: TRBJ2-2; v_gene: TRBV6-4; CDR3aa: CASSEQSTGELFF; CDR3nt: TGTGCCAGCAGTGAACAGAGCACCGGGGAGCTGTTTTTT
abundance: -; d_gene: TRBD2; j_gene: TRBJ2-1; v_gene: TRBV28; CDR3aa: CASSFGSHSGSNNEQFF; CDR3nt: TGTGCCAGCAGTTTTGGCTCCCACAGCGGGAGTAACAATGAGCAGTTCTTC
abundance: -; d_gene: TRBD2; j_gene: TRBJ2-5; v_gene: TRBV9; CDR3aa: CASSVAGGQETQYF; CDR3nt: TGTGCCAGCAGCGTAGCGGGGGGACAAGAGACCCAGTACTTC
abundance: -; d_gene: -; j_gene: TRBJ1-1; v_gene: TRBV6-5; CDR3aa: CASSRSNTEAFF; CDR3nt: TGTGCCAGCAGCCGCAGTAACACTGAAGCTTTCTTT
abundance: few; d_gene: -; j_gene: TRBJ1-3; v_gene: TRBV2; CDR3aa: CASSPFRSSGNTIYF; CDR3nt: TGTGCCAGCAGTCCATTTAGGAGTTCTGGAAACACCATATATTTT
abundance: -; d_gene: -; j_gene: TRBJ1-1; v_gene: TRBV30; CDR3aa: CAWMGNRMNTEAFF; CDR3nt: TGTGCCTGGATGGGTAACAGGATGAACACTGAAGCTTTCTTT
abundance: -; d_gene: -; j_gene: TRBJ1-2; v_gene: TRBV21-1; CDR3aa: CASSNANNWAPYGYTF; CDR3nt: TGTGCCAGCAGCAATGCTAACAACTGGGCGCCCTATGGCTACACCTTC
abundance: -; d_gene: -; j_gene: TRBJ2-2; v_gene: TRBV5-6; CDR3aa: CASSLGPPGYTGELFF; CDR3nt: TGTGCCAGCAGCTTGGGTCCTCCGGGATACACCGGGGAGCTGTTTTTT
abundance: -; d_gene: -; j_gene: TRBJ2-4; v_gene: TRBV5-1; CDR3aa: CASSLGGGNIQYF; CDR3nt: TGCGCCAGCAGCTTAGGGGGGGGAAACATTCAGTACTTC